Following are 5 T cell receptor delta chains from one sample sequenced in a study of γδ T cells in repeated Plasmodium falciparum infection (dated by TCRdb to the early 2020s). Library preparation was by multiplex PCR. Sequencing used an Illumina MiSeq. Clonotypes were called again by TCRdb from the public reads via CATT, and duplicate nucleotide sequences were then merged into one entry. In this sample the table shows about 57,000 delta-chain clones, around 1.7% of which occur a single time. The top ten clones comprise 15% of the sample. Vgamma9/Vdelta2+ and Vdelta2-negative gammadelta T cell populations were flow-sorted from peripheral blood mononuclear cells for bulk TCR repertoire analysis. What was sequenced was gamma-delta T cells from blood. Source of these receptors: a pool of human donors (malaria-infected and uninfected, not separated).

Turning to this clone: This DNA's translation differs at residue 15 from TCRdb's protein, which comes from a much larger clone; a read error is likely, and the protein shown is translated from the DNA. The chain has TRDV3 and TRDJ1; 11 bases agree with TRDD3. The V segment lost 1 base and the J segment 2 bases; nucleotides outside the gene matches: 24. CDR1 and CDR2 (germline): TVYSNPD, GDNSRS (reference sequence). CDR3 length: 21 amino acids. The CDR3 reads CAFKGGVPFHWGIKETDKLIF. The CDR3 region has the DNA TGTGCCTTTAAAGGTGGGGTTCCTTTCCACTGGGGGATAAAGGAAACCGATAAACTCATCTTT.

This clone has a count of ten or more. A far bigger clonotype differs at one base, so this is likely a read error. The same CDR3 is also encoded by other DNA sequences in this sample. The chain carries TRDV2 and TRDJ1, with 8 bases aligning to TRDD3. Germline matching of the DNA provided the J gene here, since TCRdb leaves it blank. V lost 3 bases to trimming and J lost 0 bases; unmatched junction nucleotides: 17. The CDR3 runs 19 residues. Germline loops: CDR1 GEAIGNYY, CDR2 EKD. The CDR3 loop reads CACDYGGIRKLLHTDKLIF. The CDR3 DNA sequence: TGTGCCTGTGACTATGGAGGGATACGCAAGCTTTTACACACCGATAAACTCATCTTT.

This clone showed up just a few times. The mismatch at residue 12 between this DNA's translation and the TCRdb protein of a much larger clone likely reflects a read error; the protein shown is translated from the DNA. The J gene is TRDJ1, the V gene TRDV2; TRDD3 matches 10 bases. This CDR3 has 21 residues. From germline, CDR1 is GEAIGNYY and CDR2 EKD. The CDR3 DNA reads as TGCGCCTGTGATCAACGGGGGGCTACTGGGGGATTCGGGTACTCTACCGATAAACTCATCTTT. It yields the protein CACDQRGATGGFGYSTDKLIF.

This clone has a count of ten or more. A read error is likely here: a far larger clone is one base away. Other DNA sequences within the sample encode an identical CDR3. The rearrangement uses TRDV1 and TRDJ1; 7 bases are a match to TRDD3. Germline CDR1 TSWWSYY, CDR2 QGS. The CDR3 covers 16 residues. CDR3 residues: CALGPLGVEHTDKLIF. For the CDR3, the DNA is TGTGCTCTTGGCCCCCTGGGGGTTGAGCACACCGATAAGCTCATCTTT.

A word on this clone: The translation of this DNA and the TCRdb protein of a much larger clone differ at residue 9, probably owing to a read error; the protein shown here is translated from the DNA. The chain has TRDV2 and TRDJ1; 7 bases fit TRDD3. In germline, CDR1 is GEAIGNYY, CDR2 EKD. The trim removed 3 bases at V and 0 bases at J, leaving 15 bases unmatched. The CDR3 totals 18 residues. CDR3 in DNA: TGTGCCTGTGACCCCGTACTGGGGAATACCCAGGACACCGATAAACTCATCTTT. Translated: CACDPVLGNTQDTDKLIF.